This T cell receptor beta chain derives from a study of shared clonotypes between healthy human individuals. In the study overall: The composition of the donors was a couple of women and a few men aged 18 to 49. Three CD4 naive, three CD4 memory, two CD8 naive and one CD8 memory plate were used per donor. Overall study results and limits: Naive subsets typically showed greater estimated richness than memory subsets.

The protocol was immunoSEQ multiplex PCR, while the TCRdb copy is restricted to in-frame clones and leaves out a portion. The sample lists some 360,000 clones; more than 60% were seen once. V lost 5 bases and J lost 1, with 13 bases in between. The germline gives CDR1 SGHAT, CDR2 FQNNGV. The CDR3 is 15 residues long. About this clone itself: Its antigen is unidentified.

The clonotype was recovered from a man aged 25 to 40 in good health. Specimen: memory CD4+ T cells sorted from blood. As for subset: CD45RA-negative fraction. The V call is TRBV11-2, the J call TRBJ2-3; D is undetermined. CDR3 protein: CASSRDLGGTDTQYF. The CDR3 DNA sequence: TGTGCCAGCAGCCGAGACTTAGGAGGCACAGATACGCAGTATTTT.